The TCR beta chain described here comes from a study of CD8 T cell repertoires and HIV-1 epitope variants. Study-level information: An uncultured baseline aliquot held 1M T cells. Points from the study as a whole: Some ten antigen-specific TCR beta clonotypes were found; roughly 6 seemed cross-reactive to variants.

Worth noting for this clone: Its specificity is unknown.

Germline V gene sequence: CDR1 SGDLS, CDR2 YYNGEE. The CDR3 length is 17 residues. V lost 0 bases and J lost 5; bases outside the gene matches: 6. Profiling relied on immunoSEQ multiplex PCR, and the TCRdb table lists in-frame clones only, not all of them. The sample has about 4,800 clones; around 74% are singletons. Sequenced input: cultured CD8+ T cells derived from PBMCs. The chain has TRBV9 and TRBJ2-2; 11 bases agree with TRBD2. This TCR was sampled from a male donor with HIV. CDR3 coding DNA: TGTGCCAGCAGCGTAGACCCACTAGCGGGGGAAACCGGGGAGCTGTTTTTT. Translated, it gives CASSVDPLAGETGELFF.